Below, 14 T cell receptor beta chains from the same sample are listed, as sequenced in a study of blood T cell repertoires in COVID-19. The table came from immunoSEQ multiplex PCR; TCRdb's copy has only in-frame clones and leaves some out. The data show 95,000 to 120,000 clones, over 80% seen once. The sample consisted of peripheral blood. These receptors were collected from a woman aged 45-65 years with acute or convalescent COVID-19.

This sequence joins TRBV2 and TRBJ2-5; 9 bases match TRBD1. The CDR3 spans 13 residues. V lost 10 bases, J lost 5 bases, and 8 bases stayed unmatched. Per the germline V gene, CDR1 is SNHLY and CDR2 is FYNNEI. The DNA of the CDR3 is TGTGCCACCGCTCCGACAGGGGGGGAGACCCAGTACTTC. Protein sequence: CATAPTGGETQYF.

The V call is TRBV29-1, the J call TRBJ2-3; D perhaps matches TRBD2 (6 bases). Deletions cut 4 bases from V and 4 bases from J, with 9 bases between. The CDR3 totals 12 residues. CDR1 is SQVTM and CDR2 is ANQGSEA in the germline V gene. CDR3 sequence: CSVVGGSDTQYF. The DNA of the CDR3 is TGCAGCGTTGTGGGGGGATCAGATACGCAGTATTTT.

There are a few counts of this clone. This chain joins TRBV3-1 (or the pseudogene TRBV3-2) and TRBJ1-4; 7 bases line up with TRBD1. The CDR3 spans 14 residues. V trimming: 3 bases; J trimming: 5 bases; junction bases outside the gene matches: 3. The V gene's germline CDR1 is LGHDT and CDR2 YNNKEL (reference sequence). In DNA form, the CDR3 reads TGTGCCAGCAGCCACAGGGGGGCGAATGAAAAACTGTTTTTT. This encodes CASSHRGANEKLFF.

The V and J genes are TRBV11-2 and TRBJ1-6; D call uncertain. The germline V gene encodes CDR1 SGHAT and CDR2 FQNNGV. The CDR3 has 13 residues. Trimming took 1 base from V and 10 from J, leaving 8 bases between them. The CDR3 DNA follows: TGTGCCAGCAGCTTAGGGGCCTCATCACCCCTCCACTTT. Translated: CASSLGASSPLHF.

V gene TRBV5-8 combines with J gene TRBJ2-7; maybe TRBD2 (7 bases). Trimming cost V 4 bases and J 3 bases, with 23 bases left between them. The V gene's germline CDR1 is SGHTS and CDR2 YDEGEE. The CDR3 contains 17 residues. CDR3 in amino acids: CASSLRGGVGGGYEQYF. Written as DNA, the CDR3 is TGTGCCAGCAGCCTGCGGGGAGGGGTAGGAGGGGGCTACGAGCAGTACTTC.

CDR3 nucleotide sequence: TGTGCCAGCAGCTTAACTAGCGGGGGGGAGACCCAGTACTTC. Its protein product is CASSLTSGGETQYF. The chain recombines TRBV7-2 with TRBJ2-5; 12 positions match TRBD2. Germline V gene lookup returns CDR1 SGHTA and CDR2 FQGNSA. This CDR3 contains 14 residues. The V and J ends lost 2 bases and 5 bases, in that order; junction bases with no gene match: 0.

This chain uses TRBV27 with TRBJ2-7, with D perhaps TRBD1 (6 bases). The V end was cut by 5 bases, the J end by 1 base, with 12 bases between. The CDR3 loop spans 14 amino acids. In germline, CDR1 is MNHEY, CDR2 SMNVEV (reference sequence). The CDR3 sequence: CASSPRDKSYEQYF. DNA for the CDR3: TGTGCCAGCAGTCCCCGGGACAAGTCCTACGAGCAGTACTTC.

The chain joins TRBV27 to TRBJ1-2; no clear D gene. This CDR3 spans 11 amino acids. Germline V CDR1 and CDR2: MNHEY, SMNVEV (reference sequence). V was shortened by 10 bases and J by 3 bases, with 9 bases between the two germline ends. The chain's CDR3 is CAIPVHYGYTF. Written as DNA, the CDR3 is TGTGCCATCCCCGTCCACTATGGCTACACCTTC.

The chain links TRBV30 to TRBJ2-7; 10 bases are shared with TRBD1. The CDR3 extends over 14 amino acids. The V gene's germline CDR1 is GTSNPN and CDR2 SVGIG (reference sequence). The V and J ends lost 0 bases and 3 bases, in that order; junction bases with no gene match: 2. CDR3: CAWSVWDRGYEQYF. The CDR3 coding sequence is TGTGCCTGGAGTGTCTGGGACAGGGGCTACGAGCAGTACTTC.

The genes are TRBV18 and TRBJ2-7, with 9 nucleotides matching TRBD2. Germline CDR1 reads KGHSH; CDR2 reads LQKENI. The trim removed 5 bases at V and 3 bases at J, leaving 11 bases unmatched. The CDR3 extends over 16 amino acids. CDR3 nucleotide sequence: TGTGCCAGCTCATCTGGACTAGCGAAAAACTACTACGAGCAGTACTTC. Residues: CASSSGLAKNYYEQYF.

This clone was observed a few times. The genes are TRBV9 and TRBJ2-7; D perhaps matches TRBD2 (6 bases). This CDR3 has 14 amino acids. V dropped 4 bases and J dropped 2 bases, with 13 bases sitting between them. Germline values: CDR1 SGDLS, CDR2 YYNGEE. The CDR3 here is CASSTSGLAYEQYF. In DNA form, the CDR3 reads TGTGCCAGCAGCACCTCGGGACTTGCCTACGAGCAGTACTTC.

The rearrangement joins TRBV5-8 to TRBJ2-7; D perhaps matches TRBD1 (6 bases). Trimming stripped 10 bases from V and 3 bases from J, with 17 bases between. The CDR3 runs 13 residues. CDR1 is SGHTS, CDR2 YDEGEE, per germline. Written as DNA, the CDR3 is TGTGCCGGACACAAACGGGACAACTACGAGCAGTACTTC. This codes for CAGHKRDNYEQYF.

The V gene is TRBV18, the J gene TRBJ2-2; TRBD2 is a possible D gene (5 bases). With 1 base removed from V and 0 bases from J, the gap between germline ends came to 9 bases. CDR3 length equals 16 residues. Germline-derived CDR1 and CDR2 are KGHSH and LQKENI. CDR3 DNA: TGTGCCAGCTCACCACGGAGGTCCGCGAACACCGGGGAGCTGTTTTTT. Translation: CASSPRRSANTGELFF.

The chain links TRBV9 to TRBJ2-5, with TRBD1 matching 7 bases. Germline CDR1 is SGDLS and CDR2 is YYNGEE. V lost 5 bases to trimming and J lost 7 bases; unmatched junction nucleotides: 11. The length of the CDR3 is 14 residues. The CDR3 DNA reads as TGTGCCAGCAGAGCGACAGGGAATTACGGGACCCAGTACTTC. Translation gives CASRATGNYGTQYF.